The 17 T cell receptor beta chains listed next were all sequenced from one sample in a study of blood T cell repertoires in COVID-19 (dated by TCRdb to about 2020). The protocol used for the library was the immunoSEQ multiplex PCR assay. This immuneACCESS table, as held by TCRdb, lists in-frame sequences with V and J called but not all clones. Of the missing ones, under half trace to an unresolved V gene in checked studies; the others have no known cause. Recorded for this sample are some 310,000 clones; about 90% of them occurred a single time. The ten largest clones add up to about 9.4% of the sample. Sequenced: PBMCs or T cells enriched from blood (not recorded which). These TCRs come from a woman in her 30s who had recovered from COVID-19.

The chain joins TRBV27 to TRBJ2-7; TRBD2 agrees at 12 bases. J was trimmed by 7 bases and V by 4 bases; bases with no gene match: 8. Looked up from germline, CDR1 is MNHEY and CDR2 is SMNVEV (reference sequence). The length of the CDR3 is 15 residues. The CDR3 here is CASSYLAGGPEEQYF. The CDR3 DNA is TGTGCCAGCAGTTATCTAGCGGGAGGGCCGGAGGAGCAGTACTTC.

The chain joins TRBV11-3 to TRBJ2-6; D might be TRBD1 (6 bases). V was cut by 5 bases and J by 0 bases, with 11 bases left in between. Germline V CDR1 and CDR2: SGHNT, YENEEA. The CDR3 has 16 residues. In nucleotides, the CDR3 is TGTGCCAGCAGCCGACAGGACAGCTCTGGGGCCAACGTCCTGACTTTC. Translating it yields CASSRQDSSGANVLTF.

V usage is TRBV28 and J usage is TRBJ2-1; 11 positions match TRBD2. Germline V CDR1 and CDR2: MDHEN, SYDVKM. This CDR3 has 17 amino acids. V shed 5 bases and J 10 bases; nucleotides not matched to a gene: 16. The CDR3 DNA is TGTGCCAGCAGTCCCCGGAATAGCGGGAGGGGGTTAGAGGAGCAGTTCTTC. It codes for CASSPRNSGRGLEEQFF.

The chain couples TRBV3-1 (or the pseudogene TRBV3-2) to TRBJ1-1, with TRBD1 matching over 8 bases. This CDR3 comprises 15 residues. With 1 base clipped from V and 6 bases from J, the junction kept 7 bases outside the gene matches. Germline CDR1 is LGHDT and CDR2 is YNNKEL (reference sequence). CDR3 amino acids: CASSQGTGILAEAFF. CDR3 sequence (DNA): TGTGCCAGCAGCCAAGGGACAGGGATATTGGCTGAAGCTTTCTTT.

This rearrangement joins TRBV19 to TRBJ2-1, with D perhaps matching TRBD1 (6 bases). This CDR3 contains 13 residues. Germline V gene data show CDR1 as LNHDA and CDR2 as SQIVND (reference sequence). Trimming removed 6 bases from V and 3 bases from J, with 9 bases in between. The CDR3 protein is CASSLDSYNEQFF. The CDR3, as DNA: TGTGCCAGTAGCCTGGACAGCTACAATGAGCAGTTCTTC.

The rearrangement links TRBV30 to TRBJ1-2, with unresolved D. V dropped 0 bases and J dropped 3 bases, with 8 bases sitting between them. The CDR3 sequence is 13 residues long. The germline gives CDR1 GTSNPN, CDR2 SVGIG (reference sequence). CDR3 sequence (DNA): TGTGCCTGGAGTGTACAGTTATACTATGGCTACACCTTC. It specifies CAWSVQLYYGYTF.

The chain employs TRBV28 and TRBJ1-1; TRBD1 aligns across 7 bases. Trimming at V came to 6 bases and at J to 4 bases, leaving 11 bases not matched to a gene. The germline gives CDR1 MDHEN, CDR2 SYDVKM. The CDR3 is made up of 15 amino acids. CDR3 loop: CASSLPDRDGTEAFF. The DNA for the CDR3 is TGTGCCAGCAGCCTCCCCGACAGGGATGGCACTGAAGCTTTCTTT.

The rearrangement links TRBV25-1 to TRBJ2-5; the D gene is possibly TRBD2 (6 bases). CDR1 is MGHDK and CDR2 is SYGVNS in the germline V gene. Trimming took off 3 bases at V and 1 base at J, with 9 bases between the two ends. This CDR3 contains 14 residues. The CDR3 loop is CASSDGGGQETQYF. CDR3 in DNA: TGTGCCAGCAGTGACGGGGGAGGCCAAGAGACCCAGTACTTC.

This chain joins TRBV19 and TRBJ2-3, with 9 bases that match TRBD1. The CDR3 contains 15 residues. With 5 bases clipped from V and 1 base from J, the junction kept 4 bases outside the gene matches. Germline V gives CDR1 LNHDA, CDR2 SQIVND (reference sequence). The chain's CDR3 is CASSVRTGGTDTQYF. The CDR3 DNA is TGTGCCAGTAGTGTGAGGACAGGGGGCACAGATACGCAGTATTTT.

The chain combines TRBV6-5 with TRBJ2-5, with 8 bases lining up with TRBD1. The V gene's germline CDR1 is MNHEY and CDR2 SVGAGI. V lost 3 bases, J lost 2 bases, and 5 bases stayed unmatched. CDR3 length: 15 amino acids. CDR3 protein: CASSYYRDRQETQYF. CDR3 DNA sequence: TGTGCCAGCAGTTATTATCGGGACAGGCAAGAGACCCAGTACTTC.

The V and J genes are TRBV7-2 and TRBJ1-3; 8 bases are shared with TRBD1. V was pared by 4 bases and J by 2 bases, with 7 bases of the junction left unmatched. CDR3 length: 16 residues. Per the germline V gene, CDR1 is SGHTA and CDR2 is FQGNSA. The CDR3 sequence is CASSSRTGRTGNTIYF. The CDR3, as DNA: TGTGCCAGCAGCTCCCGGACAGGGAGAACTGGAAACACCATATATTTT. The entire variable domain, with the rest obtained from reference TRBV7-2 and TRBJ1-3, is as follows: GAGVSQSPSNKVTEKGKDVELRCDPISGHTALYWYRQSLGQGLEFLIYFQGNSAPDKSGLPSDRFSAERTGGSVSTLTIQRTQQEDSAVYLCASSSRTGRTGNTIYFGEGSWLTVV.

V usage is TRBV10-3 and J usage is TRBJ1-6, with D possibly TRBD1 on 5 matching bases. CDR3 length: 13 residues. The ends were cut back, 8 bases at V and 6 bases at J, with 11 bases in the middle. Germline V CDR1 and CDR2: ENHRY, SYGVKD. The chain's CDR3 is CAIQTDLNSPLHF. DNA of the CDR3: TGTGCCATCCAGACAGACCTTAATTCACCCCTCCACTTT.

The chain uses TRBV28 and TRBJ1-3; D gene unclear. The CDR3 runs to 16 residues. The germline gives CDR1 MDHEN, CDR2 SYDVKM. Trimming pared 8 bases from V and 3 bases from J, leaving 20 bases between. The CDR3 region is CASVGNLGTIGNTIYF. The CDR3 coding sequence is TGTGCCAGCGTGGGTAACCTGGGCACGATTGGAAACACCATATATTTT.

The chain carries TRBV4-3 and TRBJ2-7, with D possibly being TRBD2 (5 bases). V lost 0 bases to trimming and J lost 0 bases, with 9 bases between them. CDR3 length equals 15 residues. The V gene's germline CDR1 is LGHNA and CDR2 YSLEER. DNA of the CDR3: TGCGCCAGCAGCCAAGAATGGACTTTCTCCTACGAGCAGTACTTC. Encoded protein: CASSQEWTFSYEQYF.

Regarding this clone: Germline and junction disagree at one end, which may indicate a read error. The chain uses TRBV7-2 and TRBJ2-7; 7 nucleotides line up with TRBD2. CDR1 and CDR2 (germline): SGHTA, FQGNSA. This CDR3 comprises 13 residues. The CDR3 region is CASSPAYSGGMDF. The CDR3, as DNA: TGTGCCAGCAGCCCCGCTTACTCGGGAGGTATGGACTTC.

V usage is TRBV9 and J usage is TRBJ1-6; D is perhaps TRBD1 (5 bases). The V gene lost 3 bases and the J gene lost 10 bases, with 17 bases spanning the gap. Per the germline V gene, CDR1 is SGDLS and CDR2 is YYNGEE. The CDR3 is 15 amino acids. CDR3 region: CASSAQGLGESPLHF. Written as DNA, the CDR3 is TGTGCCAGCAGCGCCCAGGGTTTAGGAGAATCACCCCTCCACTTT. The full variable domain, in which reference TRBV9 and TRBJ1-6 provide the parts outside the CDR3, is DSGVTQTPKHLITATGQRVTLRCSPRSGDLSVYWYQQSLDQGLQFLIQYYNGEERAKGNILERFSAQQFPDLHSELNLSSLELGDSALYFCASSAQGLGESPLHFGNGTRLTVT.

J is TRBJ1-5 and V is TRBV5-8; unclear D gene. With 0 bases removed from V and 7 bases from J, the gap between germline ends came to 14 bases. Germline-derived CDR1 and CDR2 are SGHTS and YDEGEE. This CDR3 contains 15 residues. The CDR3 region has the DNA TGTGCCAGCAGCTTGGGTTTGGAGGGAGGCCAGCCCCAGCATTTT. Its translation: CASSLGLEGGQPQHF. The full variable domain, in which reference TRBV5-8 and TRBJ1-5 provide the parts outside the CDR3, is EAGVTQSPTHLIKTRGQQATLRCSPISGHTSVYWYQQALGLGLQFLLWYDEGEERNRGNFPPRFSGRQFPNYSSELNVNALELEDSALYLCASSLGLEGGQPQHFGDGTRLSIL.